This entry describes one T cell receptor beta chain. CDR3 length equals 13 residues. V lost 6 bases and J lost 3, with 9 bases in between. CDR1 and CDR2 (germline): MNHEY, SVGAGI. These data are taken from a study of blood T cell repertoires in COVID-19. Looking at the study overall: COVID-19 samples from acute and convalescent phases originated in the United States, Italy and Spain. T cells, B-cell-depleted T cells, or PBMCs provided the cDNA or gDNA that served as material.

Original handling: Counts of nucleated cells, estimated from reference gene primer amplification, were obtained. The table came from immunoSEQ multiplex PCR; TCRdb's copy has only in-frame clones and leaves some out. V, J and clone size derive from that table, while D and trimming were established from the DNA sequence. The table shows some 120,000 clones, with roughly nine tenths occurring only once. Source material: peripheral blood. The clonotype comes from a man in his forties with acute or convalescent COVID-19. The rearrangement uses TRBV6-5 and TRBJ1-3; tentative D call: TRBD1 (6 bases). CDR3 amino acids: CASSRGRGNTIYF. The CDR3 DNA reads TGTGCCAGCAGCAGGGGTCGTGGAAACACCATATATTTT.